The 21 T cell receptor beta chains given below trace back to one sample, sequenced in a study of blood T cell repertoires in COVID-19. TCRdb's table, derived via immunoSEQ multiplex PCR, lists solely in-frame clones and lacks some. The table shows nearly 100,000 clones, with 86% occurring only once. Sequencing used peripheral blood. These receptors all stem from a man older than 75 with acute or convalescent COVID-19.

The chain recombines TRBV7-2 with TRBJ2-6, with D possibly TRBD2 on 5 matching bases. The CDR3 is made up of 17 amino acids. Germline CDR1 reads SGHTA; CDR2 reads FQGNSA. Trimming cost V 4 bases and J 0 bases, with 13 bases left between them. Here the CDR3 DNA reads TGTGCCAGCAGCTCTCGGGCGGGTCGCTCTGGGGCCAACGTCCTGACTTTC. It is translated as CASSSRAGRSGANVLTF.

This chain links TRBV13 with TRBJ1-5, with D hard to call. The V gene's germline CDR1 is PRHDT and CDR2 FYEKMQ (reference sequence). V lost 3 bases and J lost 7, with 7 bases in between. This CDR3 region has 12 residues. The CDR3 nucleotides read TGTGCCAGCAGCTTTGCGGGCCAGCCCCAGCATTTT. The encoded protein is CASSFAGQPQHF.

The chain links TRBV7-6 to TRBJ2-6; possible D gene TRBD1, 7 bases. Trimming left V 4 bases short and J 0 bases short, with 13 bases between. The germline CDR1 and CDR2 sequences are SGHVS and FNYEAQ. The CDR3 extends over 17 amino acids. The CDR3 sequence is CASSSGDSSSGANVLTF. In DNA form, the CDR3 reads TGTGCCAGCAGCTCGGGGGACAGTAGCTCTGGGGCCAACGTCCTGACTTTC.

V gene TRBV6-2 or TRBV6-3 combines with J gene TRBJ2-1, with 7 bases fitting TRBD2. The CDR3 totals 15 residues. Trimming removed 5 bases from V and 12 bases from J; junction bases left unmatched: 16. Germline-derived CDR1 and CDR2 are MNHEY and SVGEGT. Written as DNA, the CDR3 is TGTGCCAGCAGTAACCAGGCCACGAAGTTAGCGGGGCAGTTCTTC. It specifies CASSNQATKLAGQFF.

The V call is TRBV2, the J call TRBJ1-5; tentatively, D is TRBD1 (6 bases). The V and J ends lost 3 bases and 5 bases respectively, with 14 bases between them. CDR1 and CDR2 (germline): SNHLY, FYNNEI. This CDR3 spans 15 amino acids. CDR3 loop: CASSDYRVLDQPQHF. CDR3 DNA sequence: TGTGCCAGCAGTGACTACAGGGTTTTGGATCAGCCCCAGCATTTT.

This chain uses TRBV24-1 with TRBJ2-7; maybe TRBD2 (5 bases). Trimming shortened V by 0 bases and J by 5 bases, and 16 bases separated the two germline ends. From germline, CDR1 is KGHDR and CDR2 SFDVKD. The CDR3 is 16 amino acids. CDR3 DNA: TGTGCCACCAGTGATTTGCATTCTAGCAGCTTTAACGAGCAGTACTTC. Translated, it gives CATSDLHSSSFNEQYF.

The chain is built from TRBV28 and TRBJ2-1; TRBD1 aligns across 9 bases. With 8 bases clipped from V and 5 bases from J, the junction kept 10 bases outside the gene matches. There are 15 residues in the CDR3. The germline gives CDR1 MDHEN, CDR2 SYDVKM. The CDR3 spells CASSSPGQGDNEQFF. CDR3 in DNA: TGTGCCAGCTCCTCCCCGGGACAGGGTGACAATGAGCAGTTCTTC.

This sequence joins TRBV7-2 and TRBJ2-7; 8 bases map to TRBD2. Germline V lookup: CDR1 SGHTA, CDR2 FQGNSA. The CDR3 is 14 residues long. With 2 bases clipped from V and 5 bases from J, the junction kept 5 bases outside the gene matches. The CDR3, as DNA: TGTGCCAGCAGCTTACGTAGCGGGATCCACGAGCAGTACTTC. As protein: CASSLRSGIHEQYF.

This clone was seen a single time. The CDR3 DNA reads as TGTGCCAGCAGCCCCCACGGAGACCTCTCTGGAAACACCATATATTTT. It encodes CASSPHGDLSGNTIYF. This sequence joins TRBV9 and TRBJ1-3; D gene ambiguous. From germline, CDR1 is SGDLS and CDR2 YYNGEE. V was shortened by 4 bases and J by 0 bases, with 14 bases between the two germline ends. This CDR3 contains 16 residues.

The chain uses TRBV6-5 and TRBJ1-4, with 8 bases identical to TRBD1. This CDR3 has 15 amino acids. The germline V gene encodes CDR1 MNHEY and CDR2 SVGAGI. The trim removed 2 bases at V and 5 bases at J, leaving 4 bases unmatched. CDR3 sequence: CASSYRDRSNEKLFF. In DNA, the CDR3 is TGTGCCAGCAGTTACCGGGACAGGTCGAATGAAAAACTGTTTTTT.

The chain joins TRBV5-8 to TRBJ1-3; no clear D gene. The CDR3 runs to 17 residues. CDR1 is SGHTS and CDR2 is YDEGEE in the germline V gene. The V end lost 4 bases, the J end lost 0 bases, and 17 bases lay between the germline ends. The CDR3 nucleotides are TGTGCCAGCAGCCCCTCGCTTTCGGTCCTCTCTGGAAACACCATATATTTT. Translated: CASSPSLSVLSGNTIYF.

There are a few counts of this clone. The V call is TRBV7-8, the J call TRBJ1-2; D is perhaps TRBD1 (5 bases). Germline assignment: CDR1 SGHVS and CDR2 FQNEAQ. V lost 0 bases, J lost 4 bases, and 12 bases lay in between. The CDR3 length is 15 residues. DNA of the CDR3: TGTGCCAGCAGCTTAGCGATGCAGGGAGGCTATGGCTACACCTTC. This encodes CASSLAMQGGYGYTF. The full variable domain, with the rest looked up from reference TRBV7-8 and TRBJ1-2, is GAGVSQSPRYKVAKRGQDVALRCDPISGHVSLFWYQQALGQGPEFLTYFQNEAQLDKSGLPSDRFFAERPEGSVSTLKIQRTQQEDSAVYLCASSLAMQGGYGYTFGSGTRLTVV.

The sample holds one count of this clone. The rearrangement links TRBV7-8 to TRBJ2-7; 9 nucleotides agree with TRBD1. In germline, CDR1 is SGHVS, CDR2 FQNEAQ. The CDR3 has 14 amino acids. V gave up 5 bases and J gave up 5 bases; unmatched junction bases: 7. CDR3 sequence reads: CASSISGTGNEQYF. The CDR3 bases are TGTGCCAGCAGCATCTCCGGGACAGGGAACGAGCAGTACTTC.

This chain uses TRBV27 with TRBJ1-5; 9 bases fit TRBD1. CDR1 and CDR2 from the germline V gene are MNHEY and SMNVEV (reference sequence). The trim removed 5 bases at V and 6 bases at J, leaving 5 bases unmatched. The CDR3 loop spans 14 amino acids. CDR3 region: CASSQTGGVQPQHF. CDR3 nucleotide sequence: TGTGCCAGCAGTCAGACAGGGGGTGTTCAGCCCCAGCATTTT.

V is TRBV18 and J is TRBJ2-1, with 7 bases matching TRBD2. The CDR3 has 14 residues. Germline trimming cut 2 bases from V and 8 bases from J; bases unmatched to any gene: 6. Germline-derived CDR1 and CDR2 are KGHSH and LQKENI. This CDR3 is CASSPDGTTHEQFF. The CDR3 nucleotides read TGTGCCAGCTCACCAGATGGGACTACACATGAGCAGTTCTTC.

This clone was observed a single time. The rearrangement uses TRBV7-8 and TRBJ1-3; D unclear. The germline V gene encodes CDR1 SGHVS and CDR2 FQNEAQ. This CDR3 comprises 13 residues. The V gene lost 5 bases and the J gene lost 4 bases, with 9 bases spanning the gap. CDR3 residues: CASSPSTGNTIYF. The DNA of the CDR3 is TGTGCCAGCAGCCCTTCTACCGGAAACACCATATATTTT.

The chain couples TRBV7-3 to TRBJ2-5; maybe TRBD1 (5 bases). Deletions cut 5 bases from V and 4 bases from J, with 17 bases between. CDR1 and CDR2 from the germline V gene are SGHTA and FQGTGA. This CDR3 is 15 amino acids long. CDR3 bases: TGTGCCAGCAGCCGAGAAGGGGCGACGGGAGAGACCCAGTACTTC. This encodes CASSREGATGETQYF.

The chain recombines TRBV6-4 with TRBJ2-1; 15 nucleotides match TRBD2. CDR3 size: 15 residues. CDR1 is MRHNA and CDR2 is SNTAGT in the germline V gene. The trim removed 6 bases at V and 9 bases at J, leaving 6 bases unmatched. This chain's CDR3 is CASSKEGLAGGEQFF. The CDR3 DNA reads TGTGCCAGCAGCAAAGAGGGACTAGCGGGAGGTGAGCAGTTCTTC.

The chain joins TRBV29-1 to TRBJ1-2; possibly TRBD1 for D (6 bases). This CDR3 has 13 residues. Germline V gene sequence: CDR1 SQVTM, CDR2 ANQGSEA. V gave up 4 bases and J gave up 1 base, with 10 bases separating them. CDR3 sequence (DNA): TGCAGCGTTGGGCAGGGGAATAACTATGGCTACACCTTC. Encoded protein: CSVGQGNNYGYTF.

In this sample, this clone turned up many times. V gene TRBV2 combines with J gene TRBJ2-1; D unresolved. Trimming took off 2 bases at V and 7 bases at J, with 9 bases between the two ends. The germline gives CDR1 SNHLY, CDR2 FYNNEI. This CDR3 region has 13 residues. DNA of the CDR3: TGTGCCAGCAGTGAACCTTTCGTGAATGAGCAGTTCTTC. Protein product: CASSEPFVNEQFF.

The chain links TRBV9 to TRBJ1-3; 8 nucleotides match TRBD1. This CDR3 has 16 amino acids. J was trimmed by 0 bases and V by 4 bases; bases with no gene match: 6. Germline CDR1 SGDLS, CDR2 YYNGEE. CDR3 nucleotides: TGTGCCAGCAGCACTCGACAGGGGCTCTCTGGAAACACCATATATTTT. This sequence encodes CASSTRQGLSGNTIYF.